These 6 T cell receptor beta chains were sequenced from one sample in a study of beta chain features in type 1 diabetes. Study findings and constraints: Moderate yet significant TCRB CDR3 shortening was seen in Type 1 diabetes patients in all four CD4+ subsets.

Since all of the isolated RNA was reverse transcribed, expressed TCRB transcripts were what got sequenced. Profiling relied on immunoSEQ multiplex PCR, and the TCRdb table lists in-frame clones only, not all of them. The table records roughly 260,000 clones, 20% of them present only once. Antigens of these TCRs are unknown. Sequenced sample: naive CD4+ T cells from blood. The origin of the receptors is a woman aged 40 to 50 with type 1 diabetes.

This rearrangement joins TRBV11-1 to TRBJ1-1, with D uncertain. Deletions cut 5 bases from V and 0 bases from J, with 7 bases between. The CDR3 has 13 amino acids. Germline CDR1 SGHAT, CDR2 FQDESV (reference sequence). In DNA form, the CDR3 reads TGTGCCAGCAGCGCCCAGGTGAACACTGAAGCTTTCTTT. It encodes CASSAQVNTEAFF.

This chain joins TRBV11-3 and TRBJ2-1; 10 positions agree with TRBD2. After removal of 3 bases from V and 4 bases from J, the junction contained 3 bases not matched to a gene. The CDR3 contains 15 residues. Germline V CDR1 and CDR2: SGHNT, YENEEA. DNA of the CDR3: TGTGCCAGCAGCTTTAGCGGGAGGCATTACAATGAGCAGTTCTTC. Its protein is CASSFSGRHYNEQFF.

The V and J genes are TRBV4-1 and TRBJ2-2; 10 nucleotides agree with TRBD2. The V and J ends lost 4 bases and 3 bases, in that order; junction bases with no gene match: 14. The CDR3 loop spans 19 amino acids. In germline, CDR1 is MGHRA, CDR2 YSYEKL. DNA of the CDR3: TGCGCCAGCAGCCTCAGCGGGAGGGGAACCCTCGTGGACACCGGGGAGCTGTTTTTT. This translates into CASSLSGRGTLVDTGELFF.

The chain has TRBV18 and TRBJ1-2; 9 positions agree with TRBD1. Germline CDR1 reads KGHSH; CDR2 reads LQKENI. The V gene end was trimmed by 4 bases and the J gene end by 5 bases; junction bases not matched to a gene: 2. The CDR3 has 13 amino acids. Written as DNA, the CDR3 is TGTGCCAGCTCACAGGGACAGGGTTATGGCTACACCTTC. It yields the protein CASSQGQGYGYTF.

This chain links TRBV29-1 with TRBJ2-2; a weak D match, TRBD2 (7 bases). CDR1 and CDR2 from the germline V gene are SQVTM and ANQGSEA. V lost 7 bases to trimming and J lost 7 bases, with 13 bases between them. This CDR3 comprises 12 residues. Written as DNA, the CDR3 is TGCAGCGGGGGAGCGGGACACGGGGAGCTGTTTTTT. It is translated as CSGGAGHGELFF.

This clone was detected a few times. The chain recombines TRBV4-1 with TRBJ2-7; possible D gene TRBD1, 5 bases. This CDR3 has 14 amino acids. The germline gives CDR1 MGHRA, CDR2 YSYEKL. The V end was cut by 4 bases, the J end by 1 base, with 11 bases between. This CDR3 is CASSLGKGSYEQYF. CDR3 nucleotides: TGCGCCAGCAGCCTGGGAAAGGGGTCCTACGAGCAGTACTTC.